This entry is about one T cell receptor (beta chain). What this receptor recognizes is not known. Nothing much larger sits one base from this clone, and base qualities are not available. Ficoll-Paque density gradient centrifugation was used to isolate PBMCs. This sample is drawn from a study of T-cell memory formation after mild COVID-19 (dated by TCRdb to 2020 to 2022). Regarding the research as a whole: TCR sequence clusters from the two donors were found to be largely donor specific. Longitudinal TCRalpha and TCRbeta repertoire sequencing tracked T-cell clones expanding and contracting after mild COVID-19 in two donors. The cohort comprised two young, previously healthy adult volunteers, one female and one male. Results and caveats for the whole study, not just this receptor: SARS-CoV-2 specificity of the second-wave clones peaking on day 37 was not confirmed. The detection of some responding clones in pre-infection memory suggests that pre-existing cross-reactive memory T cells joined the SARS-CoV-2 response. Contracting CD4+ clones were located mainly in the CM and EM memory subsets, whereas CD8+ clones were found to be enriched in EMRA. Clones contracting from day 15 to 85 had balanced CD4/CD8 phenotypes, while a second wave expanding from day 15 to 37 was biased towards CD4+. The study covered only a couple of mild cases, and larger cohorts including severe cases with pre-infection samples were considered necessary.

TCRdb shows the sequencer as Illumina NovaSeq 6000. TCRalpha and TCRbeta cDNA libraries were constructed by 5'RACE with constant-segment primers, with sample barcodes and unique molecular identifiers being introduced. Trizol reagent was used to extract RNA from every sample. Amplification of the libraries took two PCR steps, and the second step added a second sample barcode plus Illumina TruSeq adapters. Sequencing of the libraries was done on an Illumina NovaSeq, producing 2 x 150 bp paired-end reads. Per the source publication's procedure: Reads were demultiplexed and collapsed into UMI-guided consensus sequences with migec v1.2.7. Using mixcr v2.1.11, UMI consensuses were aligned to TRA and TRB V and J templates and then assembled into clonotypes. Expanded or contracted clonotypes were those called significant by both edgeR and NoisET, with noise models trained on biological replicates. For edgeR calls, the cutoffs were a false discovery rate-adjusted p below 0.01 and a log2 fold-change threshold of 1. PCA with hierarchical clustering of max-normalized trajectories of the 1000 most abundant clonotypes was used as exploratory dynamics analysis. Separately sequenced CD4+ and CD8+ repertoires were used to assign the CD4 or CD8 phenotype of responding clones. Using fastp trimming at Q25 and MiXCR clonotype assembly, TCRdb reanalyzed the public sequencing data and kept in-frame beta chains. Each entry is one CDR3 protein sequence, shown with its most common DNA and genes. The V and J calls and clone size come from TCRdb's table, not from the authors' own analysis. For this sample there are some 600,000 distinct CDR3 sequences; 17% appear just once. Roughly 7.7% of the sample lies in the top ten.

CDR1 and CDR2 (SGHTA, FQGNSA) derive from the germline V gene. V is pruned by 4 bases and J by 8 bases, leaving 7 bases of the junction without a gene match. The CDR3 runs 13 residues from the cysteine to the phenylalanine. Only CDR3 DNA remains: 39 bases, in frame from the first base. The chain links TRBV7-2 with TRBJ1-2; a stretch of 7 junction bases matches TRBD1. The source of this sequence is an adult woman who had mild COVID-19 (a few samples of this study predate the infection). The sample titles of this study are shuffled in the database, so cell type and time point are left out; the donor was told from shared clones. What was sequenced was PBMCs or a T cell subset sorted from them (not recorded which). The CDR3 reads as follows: CASSSPTGLGYTF. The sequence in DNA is TGTGCCAGCAGCTCGCCGACAGGGCTCGGCTACACCTTC.